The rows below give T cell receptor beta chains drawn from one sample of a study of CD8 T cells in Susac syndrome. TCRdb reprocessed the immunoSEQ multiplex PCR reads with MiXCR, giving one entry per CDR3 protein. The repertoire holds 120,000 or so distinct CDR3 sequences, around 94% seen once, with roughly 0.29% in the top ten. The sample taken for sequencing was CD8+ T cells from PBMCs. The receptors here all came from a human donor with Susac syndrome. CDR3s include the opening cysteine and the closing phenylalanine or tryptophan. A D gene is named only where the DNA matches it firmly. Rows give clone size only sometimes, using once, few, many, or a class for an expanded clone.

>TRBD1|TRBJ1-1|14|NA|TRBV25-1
CASSEGTGETEAFF
TGTGCCAGCAGTGAAGGGACAGGGGAAACTGAAGCTTTCTTT
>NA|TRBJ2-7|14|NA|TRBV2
CASRAGRISYEQYF
TGTGCCAGCAGGGCGGGACGGATCTCCTACGAGCAGTACTTC
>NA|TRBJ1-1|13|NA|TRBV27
CASSLSRTTEAFF
TGTGCCAGCAGTTTATCTAGGACCACTGAAGCTTTCTTT
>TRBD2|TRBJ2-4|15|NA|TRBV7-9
CASSLGPLAENIQYF
TGTGCCAGCAGCTTAGGTCCACTAGCGGAAAACATTCAGTACTTC
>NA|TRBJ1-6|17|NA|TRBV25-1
CASSESDSYSYNSPLHF
TGTGCCAGCAGTGAATCCGACAGTTACTCCTATAATTCACCCCTCCACTTT
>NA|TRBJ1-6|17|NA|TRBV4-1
CASSLDDGASYNSPLHF
TGCGCCAGCAGCCTAGACGATGGGGCCTCCTATAATTCACCCCTCCACTTT
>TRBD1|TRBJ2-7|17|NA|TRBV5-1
CASSLPGQGAGSYEQYF
TGCGCCAGCAGTTTACCGGGACAGGGGGCGGGGTCCTACGAGCAGTACTTC
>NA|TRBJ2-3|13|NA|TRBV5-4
CASSLGIDDTQYF
TGTGCCAGCAGCTTGGGTATAGACGATACGCAGTATTTT
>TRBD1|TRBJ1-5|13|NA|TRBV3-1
CASSRDRDQPQHF
TGTGCCAGCAGCCGGGACAGGGATCAGCCCCAGCATTTT
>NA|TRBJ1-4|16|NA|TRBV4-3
CASSQDWQGFNEKLFF
TGCGCCAGCAGCCAAGATTGGCAGGGCTTTAATGAAAAACTGTTTTTT
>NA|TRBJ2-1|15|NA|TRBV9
CASSVEGVPYNEQFF
TGTGCCAGCAGCGTAGAGGGGGTTCCCTACAATGAGCAGTTCTTC
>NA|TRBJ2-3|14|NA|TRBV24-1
CATSDPGRGDTQYF
TGTGCCACCAGTGACCCGGGACGGGGAGATACGCAGTATTTT
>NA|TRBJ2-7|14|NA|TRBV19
CASSIGDFRDEQYF
TGTGCCAGTAGTATTGGTGACTTTCGGGACGAGCAGTACTTC
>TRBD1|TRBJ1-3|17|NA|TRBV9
CASSAPPGQSSGNTIYF
TGTGCCAGCAGCGCGCCCCCGGGACAGAGCTCTGGAAACACCATATATTTT
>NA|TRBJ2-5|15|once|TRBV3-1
CASSQDNGLGWTQYF
TGTGCCAGCAGCCAAGACAACGGGCTCGGGTGGACCCAGTACTTC
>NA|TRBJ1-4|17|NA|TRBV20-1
CSASQGERTSTNEKLFF
TGCAGTGCCTCGCAAGGGGAAAGGACCTCAACTAATGAAAAACTGTTTTTT